This TCR beta chain was found in a study of PD-L1 blockade in urothelial cancer. This clone was seen a single time. The table came from immunoSEQ multiplex PCR; TCRdb's copy has only in-frame clones and leaves some out. Here the sample spans fewer than 30,000 clones, more than 70% being singletons. Trimming cost V 6 bases and J 4 bases; bases outside gene matches: 3. The germline CDR1 and CDR2 sequences are WSHSY and SAAADI. This CDR3 has 14 residues. The material sequenced was PBMCs, taken around atezolizumab (anti-PD-L1) treatment. The genes are TRBV10-2 and TRBJ2-5; TRBD2 matches at 12 bases. The TCR was taken from a man between 65 and 85 years old with urothelial cancer. The CDR3 protein is CASSWTSGTETQYF. The CDR3 region has the DNA TGCGCCAGCAGCTGGACTAGCGGGACAGAGACCCAGTACTTC.